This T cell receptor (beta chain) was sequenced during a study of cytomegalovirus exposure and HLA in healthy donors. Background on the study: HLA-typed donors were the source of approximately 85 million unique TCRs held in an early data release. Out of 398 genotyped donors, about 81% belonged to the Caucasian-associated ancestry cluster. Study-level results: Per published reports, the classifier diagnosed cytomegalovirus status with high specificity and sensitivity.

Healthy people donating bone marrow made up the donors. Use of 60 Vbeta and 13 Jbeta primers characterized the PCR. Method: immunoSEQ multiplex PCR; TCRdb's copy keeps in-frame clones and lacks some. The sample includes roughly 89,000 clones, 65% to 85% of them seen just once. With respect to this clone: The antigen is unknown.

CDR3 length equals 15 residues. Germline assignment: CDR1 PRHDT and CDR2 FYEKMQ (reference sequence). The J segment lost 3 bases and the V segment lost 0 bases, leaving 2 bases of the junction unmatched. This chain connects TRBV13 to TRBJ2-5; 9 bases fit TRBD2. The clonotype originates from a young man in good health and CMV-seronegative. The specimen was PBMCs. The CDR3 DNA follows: TGTGCCAGCAGCTTAGGGGGACTAGCAAAAGAGACCCAGTACTTC. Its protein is CASSLGGLAKETQYF. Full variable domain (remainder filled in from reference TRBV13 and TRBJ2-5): AAGVIQSPRHLIKEKRETATLKCYPIPRHDTVYWYQQGPGQDPQFLISFYEKMQSDKGSIPDRFSAQQFSDYHSELNMSSLELGDSALYFCASSLGGLAKETQYFGPGTRLLVL.